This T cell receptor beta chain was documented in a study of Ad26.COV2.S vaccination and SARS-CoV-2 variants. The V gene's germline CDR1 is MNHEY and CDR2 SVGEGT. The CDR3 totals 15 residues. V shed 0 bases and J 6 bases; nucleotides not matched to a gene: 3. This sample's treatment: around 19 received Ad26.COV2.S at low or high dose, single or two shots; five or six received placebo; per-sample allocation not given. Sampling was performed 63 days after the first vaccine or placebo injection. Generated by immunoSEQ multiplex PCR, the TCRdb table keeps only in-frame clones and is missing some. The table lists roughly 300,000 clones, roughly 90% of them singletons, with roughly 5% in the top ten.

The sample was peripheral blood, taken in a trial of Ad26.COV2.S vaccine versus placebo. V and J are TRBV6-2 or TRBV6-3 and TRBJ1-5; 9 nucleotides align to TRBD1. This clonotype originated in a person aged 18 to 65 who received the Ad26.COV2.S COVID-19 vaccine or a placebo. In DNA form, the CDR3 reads TGTGCCAGCAGTTACTCGACAGGGGGAGCTCAGCCCCAGCATTTT. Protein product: CASSYSTGGAQPQHF.